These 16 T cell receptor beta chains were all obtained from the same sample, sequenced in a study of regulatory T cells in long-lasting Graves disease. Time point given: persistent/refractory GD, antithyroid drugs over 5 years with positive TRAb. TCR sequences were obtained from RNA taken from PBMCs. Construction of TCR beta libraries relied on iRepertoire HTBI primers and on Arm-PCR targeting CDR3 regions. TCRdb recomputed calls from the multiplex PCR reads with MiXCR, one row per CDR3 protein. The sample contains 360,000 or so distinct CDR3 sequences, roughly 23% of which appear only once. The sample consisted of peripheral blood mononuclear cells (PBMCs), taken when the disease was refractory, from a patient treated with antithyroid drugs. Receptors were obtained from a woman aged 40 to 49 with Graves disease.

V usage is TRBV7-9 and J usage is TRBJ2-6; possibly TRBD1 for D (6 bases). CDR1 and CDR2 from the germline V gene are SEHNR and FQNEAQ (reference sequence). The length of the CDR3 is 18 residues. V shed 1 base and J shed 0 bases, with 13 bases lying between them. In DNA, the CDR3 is TGTGCCAGCAGCTTAGGAGAGGGGGTGAACTCTGGGGCCAACGTCCTGACTTTC. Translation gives CASSLGEGVNSGANVLTF.

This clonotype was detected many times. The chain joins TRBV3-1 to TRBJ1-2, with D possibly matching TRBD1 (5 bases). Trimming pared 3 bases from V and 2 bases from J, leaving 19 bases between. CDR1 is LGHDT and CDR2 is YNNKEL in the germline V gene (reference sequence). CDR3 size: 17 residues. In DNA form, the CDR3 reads TGTGCCAGCAGCCATGATCCCCCCGACAGCTTCAACTATGGCTACACCTTC. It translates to CASSHDPPDSFNYGYTF. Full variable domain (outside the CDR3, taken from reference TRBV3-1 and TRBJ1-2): DTAVSQTPKYLVTQMGNDKSIKCEQNLGHDTMYWYKQDSKKFLKIMFSYNNKELIINETVPNRFSPKSPDKAHLNLHINSLELGDSAVYFCASSHDPPDSFNYGYTFGSGTRLTVV.

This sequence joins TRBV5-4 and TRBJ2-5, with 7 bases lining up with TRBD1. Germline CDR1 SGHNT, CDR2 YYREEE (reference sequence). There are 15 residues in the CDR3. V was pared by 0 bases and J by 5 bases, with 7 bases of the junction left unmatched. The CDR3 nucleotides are TGTGCCAGCAGCTTGGTCACAGGGGTTTCGGAGACCCAGTACTTC. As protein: CASSLVTGVSETQYF.

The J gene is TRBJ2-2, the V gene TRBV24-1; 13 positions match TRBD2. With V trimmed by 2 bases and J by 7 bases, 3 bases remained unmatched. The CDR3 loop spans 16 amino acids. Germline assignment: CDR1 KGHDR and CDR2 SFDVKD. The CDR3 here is CATSDWTSGSRGELFF. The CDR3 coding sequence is TGTGCCACCAGTGATTGGACTAGCGGGAGTCGCGGGGAGCTGTTTTTT.

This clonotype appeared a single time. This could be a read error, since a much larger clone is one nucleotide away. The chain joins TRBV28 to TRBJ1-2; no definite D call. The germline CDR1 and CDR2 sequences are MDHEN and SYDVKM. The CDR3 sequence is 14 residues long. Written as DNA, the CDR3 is TGTGCCAGCAGTCCCTGGGGAAGTAACCATGGCTACACCTTC. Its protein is CASSPWGSNHGYTF.

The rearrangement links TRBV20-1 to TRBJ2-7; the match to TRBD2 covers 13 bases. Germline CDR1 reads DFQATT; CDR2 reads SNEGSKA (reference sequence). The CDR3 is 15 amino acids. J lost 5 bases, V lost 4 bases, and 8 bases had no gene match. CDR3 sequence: CSATRLAGGGDEQYF. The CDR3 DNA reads TGCAGTGCTACCCGACTAGCGGGAGGTGGCGACGAGCAGTACTTC.

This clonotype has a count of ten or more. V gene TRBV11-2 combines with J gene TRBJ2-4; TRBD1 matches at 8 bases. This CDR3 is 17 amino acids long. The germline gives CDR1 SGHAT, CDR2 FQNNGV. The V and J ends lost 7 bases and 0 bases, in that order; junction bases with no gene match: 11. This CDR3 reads CASTGGAVTLAKNIQYF. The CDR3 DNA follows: TGTGCCAGCACAGGGGGCGCGGTCACCCTAGCCAAAAACATTCAGTACTTC.

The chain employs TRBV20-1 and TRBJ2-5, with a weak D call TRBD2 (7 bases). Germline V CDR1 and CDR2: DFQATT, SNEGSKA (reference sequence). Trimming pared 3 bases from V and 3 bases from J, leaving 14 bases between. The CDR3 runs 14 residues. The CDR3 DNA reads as TGCAGTGCTAGGGCCTGGGGGGGCGAAGAGACCCAGTACTTC. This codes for CSARAWGGEETQYF.

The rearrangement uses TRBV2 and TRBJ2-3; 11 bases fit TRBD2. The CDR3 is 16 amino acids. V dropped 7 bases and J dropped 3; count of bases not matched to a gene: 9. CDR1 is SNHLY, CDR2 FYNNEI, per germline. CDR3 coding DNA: TGTGCCAGCATGGGGTTAGGGACTAGCGGTACAGATACGCAGTATTTT. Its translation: CASMGLGTSGTDTQYF.

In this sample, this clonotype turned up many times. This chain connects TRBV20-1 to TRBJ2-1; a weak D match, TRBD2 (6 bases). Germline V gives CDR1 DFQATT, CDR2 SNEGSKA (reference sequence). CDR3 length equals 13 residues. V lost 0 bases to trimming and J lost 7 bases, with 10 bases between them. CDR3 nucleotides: TGCAGTGCTAGAGACGGGAGAGGTAATGAGCAGTTCTTC. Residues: CSARDGRGNEQFF.

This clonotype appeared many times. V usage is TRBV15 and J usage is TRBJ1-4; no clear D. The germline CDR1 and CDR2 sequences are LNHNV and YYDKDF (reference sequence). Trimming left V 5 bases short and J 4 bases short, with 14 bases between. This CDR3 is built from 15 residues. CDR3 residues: CATSSDGNSNEKLFF. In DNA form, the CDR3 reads TGTGCCACCAGCTCCGACGGTAACAGTAATGAAAAACTGTTTTTT.

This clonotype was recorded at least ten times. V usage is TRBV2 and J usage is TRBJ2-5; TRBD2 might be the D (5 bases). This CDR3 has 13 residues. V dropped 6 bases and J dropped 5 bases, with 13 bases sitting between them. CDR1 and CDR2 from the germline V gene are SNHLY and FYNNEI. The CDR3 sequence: CASREPRRETQYF. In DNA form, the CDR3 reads TGTGCCAGCAGAGAGCCCAGGAGGGAGACCCAGTACTTC.

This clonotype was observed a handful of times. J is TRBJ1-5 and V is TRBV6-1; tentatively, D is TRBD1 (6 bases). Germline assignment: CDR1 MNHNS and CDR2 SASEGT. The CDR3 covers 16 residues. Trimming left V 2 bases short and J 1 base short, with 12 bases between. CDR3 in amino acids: CASSEKTGWSNQPQHF. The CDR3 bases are TGTGCCAGCAGTGAAAAAACAGGGTGGAGCAATCAGCCCCAGCATTTT.

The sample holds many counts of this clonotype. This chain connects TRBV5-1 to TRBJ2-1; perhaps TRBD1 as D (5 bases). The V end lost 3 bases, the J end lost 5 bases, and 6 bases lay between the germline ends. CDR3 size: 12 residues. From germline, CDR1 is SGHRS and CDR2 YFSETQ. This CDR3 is CASSWGNNEQFF. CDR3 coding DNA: TGCGCCAGCAGCTGGGGCAACAATGAGCAGTTCTTC.

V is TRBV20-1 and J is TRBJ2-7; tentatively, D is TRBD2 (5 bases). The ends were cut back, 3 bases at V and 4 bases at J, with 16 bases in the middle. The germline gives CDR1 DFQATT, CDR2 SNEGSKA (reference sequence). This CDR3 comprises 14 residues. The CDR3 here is CSARDSGSKYEQYF. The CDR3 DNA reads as TGCAGTGCTAGGGACTCCGGGTCCAAATACGAGCAGTACTTC.

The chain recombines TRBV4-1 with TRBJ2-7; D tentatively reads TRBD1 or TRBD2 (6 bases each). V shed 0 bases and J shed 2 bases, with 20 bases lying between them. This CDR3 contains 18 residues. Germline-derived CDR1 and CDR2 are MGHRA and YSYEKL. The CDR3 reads CASSQDPQGSRRAYEQYF. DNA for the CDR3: TGCGCCAGCAGCCAAGATCCCCAGGGGAGCAGGAGGGCCTACGAGCAGTACTTC.